A selection of T cell receptor beta chains follows, all from one sample in a study of CD8 T cells in ankylosing spondylitis. Using its own MiXCR run on the 5' RACE reads, TCRdb lists one record per CDR3 protein. The sample lists under 250,000 distinct CDR3 sequences, roughly 32% occurring once. The sample consisted of blood, either unsorted or a sorted T cell fraction (not recorded which). The receptors originated from a male donor with ankylosing spondylitis or in good health (not recorded which). CDR3s include the opening cysteine and the closing phenylalanine or tryptophan.

CDR3 protein: CATAAELTHTQYF
J gene: TRBJ2-3
V gene: TRBV12-5

CDR3 protein: CASSLGPDRQETQYF
J gene: TRBJ2-5
V gene: TRBV12-3/TRBV12-4

CDR3 protein: CASSLLRAGAQETQYF
J gene: TRBJ2-5
V gene: TRBV12-3/TRBV12-4

CDR3 protein: CATSDGGGRANVLTF
J gene: TRBJ2-6
V gene: TRBV24-1

CDR3 protein: CASSDSLSNTGELFF
J gene: TRBJ2-2
V gene: TRBV5-1

CDR3 protein: CASDPTQGHNEQFF
J gene: TRBJ2-1
V gene: TRBV7-9

CDR3 protein: CASGNRGHSSYNEQFF
J gene: TRBJ2-1
V gene: TRBV7-9

CDR3 protein: CSAQGAEETQYF
J gene: TRBJ2-5
V gene: TRBV29-1

CDR3 protein: CASSSARGRGGDGYTF
J gene: TRBJ1-2
V gene: TRBV12-3/TRBV12-4

CDR3 protein: CSAREPAGGTDTQYF
J gene: TRBJ2-3
V gene: TRBV20-1

CDR3 protein: CASSSHLLGQRILNPNEKLFF
J gene: TRBJ1-4
V gene: TRBV12-3/TRBV12-4

CDR3 protein: CASSPGQQETQYF
J gene: TRBJ2-5
V gene: TRBV18

CDR3 protein: CATSSGGTMNTEAFF
J gene: TRBJ1-1
V gene: TRBV15

CDR3 protein: CASGDNYEQYF
J gene: TRBJ2-7
V gene: TRBV5-1

CDR3 protein: CASSLATGTGYEQYF
J gene: TRBJ2-7
V gene: TRBV5-5

CDR3 protein: CAIRGYSNQPQHF
J gene: TRBJ1-5
V gene: TRBV10-3

CDR3 protein: CASSLNHRGMASTDTQYF
J gene: TRBJ2-3
V gene: TRBV11-1

CDR3 protein: CASSSTGGKLEQYF
J gene: TRBJ2-7
V gene: TRBV5-1

CDR3 protein: CASSLGRSEGEKLFF
J gene: TRBJ1-4
V gene: TRBV5-1

CDR3 protein: CASSPWGEETQYF
J gene: TRBJ2-5
V gene: TRBV18

CDR3 protein: CASSAGDQYNEQFF
J gene: TRBJ2-1
V gene: TRBV5-8

CDR3 protein: CAISPGQGVSEKLFF
J gene: TRBJ1-4
V gene: TRBV10-3

CDR3 protein: CAISAGLAEETQYF
J gene: TRBJ2-5
V gene: TRBV10-3

CDR3 protein: CASSLALSIGTDSSYEQYF
J gene: TRBJ2-7
V gene: TRBV27

CDR3 protein: CSASQGTSGGGDTQYF
J gene: TRBJ2-3
V gene: TRBV20-1

CDR3 protein: CASSLRGTKDNEQFF
J gene: TRBJ2-1
V gene: TRBV5-1

CDR3 protein: CASSLVGTGTGGEVQGYTF
J gene: TRBJ1-2
V gene: TRBV7-8

CDR3 protein: CASSSRFPTEAFF
J gene: TRBJ1-1
V gene: TRBV6-1

CDR3 protein: CASSQEIVLGSGGPFYTQYF
J gene: TRBJ2-3
V gene: TRBV4-1

CDR3 protein: CASSPHRGLGGEAFF
J gene: TRBJ1-1
V gene: TRBV6-1

CDR3 protein: CASSLKGGTGSSYEQYF
J gene: TRBJ2-7
V gene: TRBV27

CDR3 protein: CASTRGDRVTGELFF
J gene: TRBJ2-2
V gene: TRBV12-3/TRBV12-4

CDR3 protein: CASSYEMNTEAFF
J gene: TRBJ1-1
V gene: TRBV6-5

CDR3 protein: CASSQDGMEASSYNEQFF
J gene: TRBJ2-1
V gene: TRBV4-2

CDR3 protein: CASSSSGGSNQPQHF
J gene: TRBJ1-5
V gene: TRBV12-3/TRBV12-4

CDR3 protein: CASTSGQIPTDTQYF
J gene: TRBJ2-3
V gene: TRBV12-3/TRBV12-4

CDR3 protein: CSVPMGGFTYGYTF
J gene: TRBJ1-2
V gene: TRBV29-1